This T cell receptor beta chain was obtained from a study of neoadjuvant anti-PD-1 for oral cavity cancer. Study background: Non-progressing patients received a fourth nivolumab dose near day 43, then surgery on days 50-56.

The time point: after neoadjuvant nivolumab, at surgical resection. Patients were newly diagnosed with stage II-IVA oral cavity squamous cell carcinoma without prior systemic or radiation treatment. Method: immunoSEQ multiplex PCR; TCRdb's copy keeps in-frame clones and lacks some. The sample records roughly 40,000 clones, roughly 77% being singletons. This clone showed up just once. This receptor was identified in a person aged 40 to 85 with oral cavity squamous cell carcinoma. This sample comprised PBMCs, obtained after nivolumab (anti-PD-1) treatment.

CDR3 protein: CASSVGPQGNGELFF. CDR3 DNA: TGTGCCAGCAGCGTAGGGCCCCAGGGGAACGGGGAGCTGTTTTTT. The chain carries TRBV9 and TRBJ2-2; tentatively, D is TRBD1 (6 bases). From germline, CDR1 is SGDLS and CDR2 YYNGEE. The length of the CDR3 is 15 residues. Trimming removed 0 bases from V and 7 bases from J, with 13 bases in between.